This T cell receptor (beta chain) was retrieved from a study of T-cell reconstitution after alpha-beta-depleted transplantation in children. This CDR3 has 12 amino acids. Trimming removed 6 bases from V and 3 bases from J, with 9 bases in between. Study-wide results and caveats: Several patients had high TCRbeta diversity at day 60; it came from surviving recipient T cells and thymic progenitors.

The sample holds many counts of this clonotype. Its antigen is as yet unknown. During its preparation, the TCRbeta library received unique molecular identifiers. From the PCR reads, TCRdb called clonotypes with MiXCR, one entry per CDR3 protein. The sample includes 490,000 or so distinct CDR3 sequences, over 9.5% of them seen just once. Source: PBMCs, taken before TCRalphabeta/CD19-depleted stem cell transplant. V and J are TRBV12-3 or TRBV12-4 and TRBJ2-7, with a possible D match to TRBD1 (5 bases). The source is a child aged 2 to 10 with inherited bone marrow failure, due to receive a stem cell transplant. CDR3: CASRHGHYEQYF. The CDR3 region has the DNA TGTGCCAGCAGACACGGACACTACGAGCAGTACTTC.